Below, 25 T cell receptor beta chains from the same sample are listed, as sequenced in a study of blood T cell repertoires in COVID-19. Sequencing used immunoSEQ multiplex PCR; TCRdb keeps in-frame clones, though not all of them. This sample has some 42,000 clones, with around 73% found just once. Material: peripheral blood. Receptors were obtained from a woman in her seventies with acute or convalescent COVID-19.

V is TRBV6-5 and J is TRBJ1-1, with TRBD1 as a possible D gene (6 bases). Trimming stripped 1 base from V and 4 bases from J, with 10 bases between. Germline V gene sequence: CDR1 MNHEY, CDR2 SVGAGI. The CDR3 sequence is 14 residues long. CDR3 loop: CASSYWGHGTEAFF. Here the CDR3 DNA reads TGTGCCAGCAGTTACTGGGGGCACGGCACTGAAGCTTTCTTT.

The rearrangement uses TRBV7-8 and TRBJ1-5, with 7 bases aligning to TRBD1. Trimming took 2 bases from V and 2 from J; bases not matched to a gene: 0. This CDR3 has 14 amino acids. The germline V gene has CDR1 SGHVS and CDR2 FQNEAQ. The CDR3 nucleotides read TGTGCCAGCAGCTTACAGGGGGGCAATCAGCCCCAGCATTTT. Protein product: CASSLQGGNQPQHF. Looking up the rest from reference TRBV7-8 and TRBJ1-5 gives the full variable domain: GAGVSQSPRYKVAKRGQDVALRCDPISGHVSLFWYQQALGQGPEFLTYFQNEAQLDKSGLPSDRFFAERPEGSVSTLKIQRTQQEDSAVYLCASSLQGGNQPQHFGDGTRLSIL.

This clone appeared once. The sample holds other DNA sequences that translate to the same CDR3. The V and J genes are TRBV5-1 and TRBJ1-1; D is unresolved. The CDR3 covers 11 residues. Trimming cost V 10 bases and J 1 base, with 8 bases left between them. Germline CDR1 reads SGHRS; CDR2 reads YFSETQ. The CDR3 sequence is CASRRNTEAFF. CDR3 DNA sequence: TGCGCCTCGCGGAGGAACACTGAAGCTTTCTTT.

The gene calls are TRBV2 and TRBJ2-1; possible D gene TRBD2, 6 bases. V lost 0 bases to trimming and J lost 6 bases, with 9 bases between them. The V gene's germline CDR1 is SNHLY and CDR2 FYNNEI. This CDR3 has 14 amino acids. Here the CDR3 DNA reads TGTGCCAGCAGTGAAGCGGGGGGATTCAATGAGCAGTTCTTC. The encoded protein is CASSEAGGFNEQFF. Based on the CDR3 plus reference TRBV2 and TRBJ2-1, the full variable domain is EPEVTQTPSHQVTQMGQEVILRCVPISNHLYFYWYRQILGQKVEFLVSFYNNEISEKSEIFDDQFSVERPDGSNFTLKIRSTKLEDSAMYFCASSEAGGFNEQFFGPGTRLTVL.

The V and J genes are TRBV6-2 or TRBV6-3 and TRBJ1-2, with 10 positions matching TRBD1. The germline V gene has CDR1 MNHEY and CDR2 SVGEGT. This CDR3 is 14 amino acids long. With V trimmed by 6 bases and J by 6 bases, 7 bases remained unmatched. CDR3 nucleotides: TGTGCCAGCAGCTTTAGGACAGGGGGTGATGGCTACACCTTC. Protein: CASSFRTGGDGYTF.

This clone was observed a single time. The chain employs TRBV10-3 and TRBJ1-3, with D hard to call. Trimming left V 2 bases short and J 0 bases short, with 5 bases between. CDR3 length: 14 amino acids. Germline V gives CDR1 ENHRY, CDR2 SYGVKD. Here the CDR3 DNA reads TGTGCCATCAGTGAGAGCCCCTCTGGAAACACCATATATTTT. It specifies CAISESPSGNTIYF.

The chain carries TRBV24-1 and TRBJ2-6; D call uncertain. V dropped 4 bases and J dropped 0 bases, with 9 bases sitting between them. CDR3 length equals 16 residues. Germline CDR1 reads KGHDR; CDR2 reads SFDVKD. The CDR3 DNA reads as TGTGCCACCAGTGAGAAACAGTTCTCTGGGGCCAACGTCCTGACTTTC. This codes for CATSEKQFSGANVLTF.

The chain couples TRBV28 to TRBJ2-7; TRBD1 matches at 8 bases. The CDR3 totals 16 residues. V lost 1 base and J lost 2; bases outside the gene matches: 7. Germline V gene lookup returns CDR1 MDHEN and CDR2 SYDVKM. The chain's CDR3 is CASSLSVGTGAYEQYF. CDR3 nucleotides: TGTGCCAGCAGTTTATCCGTCGGGACAGGTGCCTACGAGCAGTACTTC.

This clone turned up a few times. This chain connects TRBV24-1 to TRBJ1-4, with D possibly TRBD1 on 5 matching bases. CDR1 KGHDR and CDR2 SFDVKD come from the germline V gene. The length of the CDR3 is 16 residues. Trimming took off 4 bases at V and 0 bases at J, with 11 bases between the two ends. The CDR3 DNA sequence: TGTGCCACCAGTGACTCCACAGGAACAACTAATGAAAAACTGTTTTTT. It translates to CATSDSTGTTNEKLFF.

V gene TRBV5-4 combines with J gene TRBJ2-3; D is unresolved. The V end lost 3 bases, the J end lost 2 bases, and 7 bases lay between the germline ends. The CDR3 contains 13 residues. Germline lookup yields CDR1 SGHNT and CDR2 YYREEE (reference sequence). The CDR3 region is CASSSEITDTQYF. In nucleotides, the CDR3 is TGTGCCAGCAGCTCGGAGATCACAGATACGCAGTATTTT.

The chain uses TRBV18 and TRBJ1-3; 8 positions match TRBD1. The V gene's germline CDR1 is KGHSH and CDR2 LQKENI. CDR3 length equals 16 residues. The ends lost 1 base at V and 0 bases at J; junction bases unmatched: 2. The CDR3 region has the DNA TGTGCCAGCTCACCACGTACAGGGGGCTCTGGAAACACCATATATTTT. This gives the protein CASSPRTGGSGNTIYF.

The chain links TRBV10-1 to TRBJ2-1, with TRBD2 matching over 9 bases. Germline V gene data show CDR1 as WNHNN and CDR2 as SYGVQD (reference sequence). CDR3 size: 16 residues. J was trimmed by 1 base and V by 6 bases; bases with no gene match: 7. CDR3 sequence: CASSRETSGSYNEQFF. In nucleotides, the CDR3 is TGCGCCAGCAGCCGTGAGACTAGCGGTTCCTACAATGAGCAGTTCTTC.

The chain carries TRBV2 and TRBJ1-3; 8 bases agree with TRBD1. The CDR3 is 15 amino acids. The V gene's germline CDR1 is SNHLY and CDR2 FYNNEI. Trimming at V came to 7 bases and at J to 0 bases, leaving 5 bases not matched to a gene. CDR3 bases: TGTGCCAGCAAGGACAGGGCCTTCTCTGGAAACACCATATATTTT. Translating it yields CASKDRAFSGNTIYF.

The genes are TRBV6-5 and TRBJ1-1; unclear D gene. The CDR3 is made up of 13 amino acids. Germline CDR1 and CDR2: MNHEY and SVGAGI. V was pared by 6 bases and J by 3 bases, with 11 bases between. The CDR3: CASSATPDTEAFF. In DNA form, the CDR3 reads TGTGCCAGCAGCGCCACGCCGGACACTGAAGCTTTCTTT.

The V call is TRBV7-2, the J call TRBJ1-2; 7 nucleotides line up with TRBD1. V shed 5 bases and J 5 bases; nucleotides not matched to a gene: 8. Germline CDR1 reads SGHTA; CDR2 reads FQGNSA. This CDR3 comprises 14 residues. The CDR3 here is CASSPTGAGYGYTF. The DNA for the CDR3 is TGTGCCAGCAGCCCAACAGGGGCCGGGTATGGCTACACCTTC.

The J gene is TRBJ1-5, the V gene TRBV6-5; no definite D call. Trimming stripped 8 bases from V and 4 bases from J, with 9 bases between. This CDR3 region has 12 residues. The V gene's germline CDR1 is MNHEY and CDR2 SVGAGI. CDR3 loop: CASATRNQPQHF. The CDR3 region has the DNA TGTGCCAGCGCAACGAGGAATCAGCCCCAGCATTTT.

V and J are TRBV9 and TRBJ2-1; 12 nucleotides align to TRBD2. The CDR3 is 16 amino acids. After removal of 4 bases from V and 10 bases from J, the junction contained 12 bases not matched to a gene. Germline V gives CDR1 SGDLS, CDR2 YYNGEE. CDR3 sequence: CASSLGLAGSYREQFF. The CDR3 coding sequence is TGTGCCAGCAGCCTCGGACTAGCGGGATCCTACAGAGAGCAGTTCTTC.

Only one count was recorded for this clone. The gene calls are TRBV28 and TRBJ1-1, with 7 bases matching TRBD1. V gave up 5 bases and J gave up 0 bases; unmatched junction bases: 9. Germline CDR1 MDHEN, CDR2 SYDVKM. This CDR3 is 16 amino acids long. For the CDR3, the DNA is TGTGCCAGCAGTGAAGACCGGGACAGCGTGAACACTGAAGCTTTCTTT. Translation gives CASSEDRDSVNTEAFF.

The rearrangement joins TRBV4-2 to TRBJ2-3; 12 positions agree with TRBD2. Trimming cost V 2 bases and J 4 bases; bases outside gene matches: 4. This CDR3 is built from 16 residues. The germline V gene has CDR1 LGHNA and CDR2 YNFKEQ. CDR3 sequence (DNA): TGTGCCAGCAGCCAACTAGCGGGGGGGCCGGCAGATACGCAGTATTTT. Protein product: CASSQLAGGPADTQYF.

The chain employs TRBV28 and TRBJ1-1, with no clear D. CDR1 is MDHEN and CDR2 is SYDVKM in the germline V gene. The CDR3 covers 12 residues. Trimming cost V 10 bases and J 0 bases, with 9 bases left between them. CDR3 residues: CATILMNTEAFF. As DNA, the CDR3 is TGTGCCACCATACTGATGAACACTGAAGCTTTCTTT.

This clone occurred a few times. J is TRBJ1-5 and V is TRBV7-2; TRBD1 matches 8 bases. Per the germline V gene, CDR1 is SGHTA and CDR2 is FQGNSA. J was trimmed by 6 bases and V by 1 base; bases with no gene match: 5. This CDR3 has 15 amino acids. As DNA, the CDR3 is TGTGCCAGCAGCTTAGAGCCAGGGGGCGGTCAGCCCCAGCATTTT. Translating gives CASSLEPGGGQPQHF.

V is TRBV5-1 and J is TRBJ1-6; maybe TRBD1 (6 bases). Per germline, CDR1 SGHRS and CDR2 YFSETQ. The V end was cut by 0 bases, the J end by 7 bases, with 11 bases between. The CDR3 consists of 15 residues. The DNA for the CDR3 is TGCGCCAGCAGCTTGGGTGGGACATCGAATTCACCCCTCCACTTT. This translates into CASSLGGTSNSPLHF.

This chain connects TRBV28 to TRBJ1-4; TRBD1 matches 7 bases. Losses at the gene ends were 2 bases for V and 3 bases for J; bases not matched to a gene: 9. The CDR3 is 17 residues long. In germline, CDR1 is MDHEN, CDR2 SYDVKM. Here the CDR3 DNA reads TGTGCCAGCAGTTTAACGACAGGGAGAGGCCCTAATGAAAAACTGTTTTTT. As protein: CASSLTTGRGPNEKLFF.

The gene calls are TRBV5-1 and TRBJ2-3; 7 bases line up with TRBD1. Germline V gene data show CDR1 as SGHRS and CDR2 as YFSETQ. The V and J ends lost 6 bases and 2 bases, in that order; junction bases with no gene match: 6. The CDR3 is 14 residues long. CDR3 DNA: TGCGCCAGCAAACAGGGGCAGCTCACAGATACGCAGTATTTT. Translating gives CASKQGQLTDTQYF.

The rearrangement uses TRBV7-3 and TRBJ1-1; D remains ambiguous. Germline-derived CDR1 and CDR2 are SGHTA and FQGTGA. Trimming shortened V by 5 bases and J by 3 bases, and 16 bases separated the two germline ends. The CDR3 sequence is 15 residues long. Here the CDR3 DNA reads TGTGCCAGCAGCCAAGCAACGGGGTTTCACACTGAAGCTTTCTTT. This translates into CASSQATGFHTEAFF.